This T cell receptor beta chain comes out of a study of cytomegalovirus exposure and HLA in healthy donors listed by TCRdb under 2017. Regarding the research as a whole: An earlier analysis of some 500 of the donors reported roughly 270 Gb of sequence data and some 120 million unique TCR beta sequences from 150 million to 200 million T cells. Approximately 310 gigabases of sequencing data and 78 million or so unique TCR sequences were included in an early release covering about 600 HLA-typed donors. Of the approximately 400 genotyped donors, about 80% fell in the genetic ancestry cluster associated with self-reported Caucasian donors. The study aimed to test whether signatures of past pathogen exposure could be identified by cataloging public T cell receptors. The study used immunosequencing to profile the T cell repertoires of several hundred subjects and linked those repertoires to cytomegalovirus serostatus. Along with the roughly 610-subject first cohort, a separate validation cohort of roughly 110 different subjects was used. To predict cytomegalovirus infection status, the study brought together high-throughput TCR immunosequencing, statistical association of individual TCRs with disease status, and machine learning. A later analysis re-examined previously published TCR beta repertoires from just over 650 donors and added high-resolution HLA genotyping to investigate patterns of TCR occurrence. Rather than using new phenotypic data, the later analysis identified candidate immune exposures from TCR beta sequences and from how often those sequences occurred across donors. To decide whether each TCR beta V gene segment behaved as functional or pseudogenic, an earlier analysis of fewer than 750 of the donors relied on high-throughput TCR beta sequencing. Alongside the repertoire data, information on donor age, sex, ethnicity and CMV serostatus was compiled. Genome-wide SNP genotypes for about 60% of the 666 donors were used in a later genetic analysis, which treated that subset as a discovery cohort. Every discovery cohort repertoire had been produced on one sequencing platform. HLA typing covered class I and class II loci at four-digit resolution. Typing coverage varied by locus: about 629-640 donors for A, B, C, DRB1 and DQB1; approximately 560 for DQA1; over 600 for DPA1; more than 450 for DPB1. A few DR-DQ haplotypes were treated as single units for association and clustering because of strong linkage in the cohort. Across approximately 420 genotyped donors of the cohort, an average of roughly 200,000 unique TCR beta nucleotide sequences per donor were sequenced, and approximately 17% of those sequences were non-productive. Overall study outcomes, separate from this receptor: Because HLA typing was unavailable for some donors at each locus, only the typed subset was used in association tests. Roughly 17 rarely observed V segments, including chromosome 9 orphons, were excluded from the earlier analysis of some 590 of the donors because counts were too low. A later analysis found that TCR association rates varied across HLA loci, with DRB1 alleles showing the most associated TCRs and HLA-C alleles the fewest. The cohort was sequenced for TCR beta chains only, and without alpha or paired-chain data the features that could be detected were limited. Linkage disequilibrium might explain the correlated functional status among segregating V segments, but an unknown experimental factor could not be ruled out. According to the authors, the approach could potentially be generalized to other disease states and immunological phenotypes. A group of highly shared sequence variants was considered likely to be a technical artifact of the sequencing pipeline. In an earlier analysis of about 600 of the donors, most TCR beta V segments appeared in productive rearrangements about 87% or about 30% of the time, broadly matching IMGT annotations. In a later genetic analysis, fewer N-insertions in productive TCRs were reported among donors in an Asian-associated ancestry cluster than the roughly 710-donor mean. In vitro tests confirmed that a few of the cytomegalovirus-associated TCR beta chains recognize cytomegalovirus antigens. Specific HLA alleles were associated with over 15,000 TCR beta sequences at a false discovery rate of 0.05 in a later analysis. Presence/absence analyses assumed roughly uniform sequencing depth across donors, an assumption that may not hold. The study listed around 160 TCR beta chains as associated with cytomegalovirus. A further reported finding was that TCR beta sequences accurately predicted the HLA-A and HLA-B alleles for most subjects in the first cohort. In both the original and validation cohorts, the classifier was reported to diagnose cytomegalovirus status with high specificity and sensitivity. The 87-base-pair reads could not distinguish some IMGT-functional V segments, including TRBV6-2 and TRBV6-3, so those segments were excluded. A later analysis found that most CMV-associated TCR beta chains appeared HLA-restricted, with HLA associations seemingly driven largely by CMV exposure. The only immune exposure information available for the cohort was CMV serostatus. While some public TCRs were present in many individuals, most TCR sequences turned up only very rarely across donors. When HLA alleles, especially DR and DQ, strongly co-occurred, TCR associations were difficult to assign to individual alleles. In a later analysis, HLA-associated TCR beta chains were found to be more clonally expanded and to have lower generation probabilities than equally common non-associated chains. In a later analysis, several top co-occurrence clusters were reported to appear linked to parvovirus B19, influenza, CMV and Epstein-Barr virus. A later genetic analysis associated a missense DCLRE1C variant with V-gene and J-gene trimming of TCR beta chains, and an independent cohort replicated the association.

Library construction relied on the immunoSEQ multiplex PCR assay. For the multiplex PCR, a mixture combining 60 forward primers for TCR Vbeta segments and 13 reverse primers for TCR Jbeta segments was used. A multiplex PCR assay on genomic DNA amplified the CDR3 region of rearranged TCR beta genes. The amplified TCR beta libraries were sequenced on the Illumina HiSeq System as 87-base-pair reads. The original pipeline was this. Across the 670 or so repertoires, a later analysis counted tens of millions of unique TCR beta chains, around 11 million of which were shared by at least two donors. Raw reads were error-corrected and collapsed into unique sequences with a nearest-neighbor algorithm that merged closely related sequences to remove PCR and sequencing errors. CDR3 sequences were aligned to IMGT reference sequences to assign V, D and J gene segments. For a sequence to be retained, at least a six-nucleotide match to both a V gene segment and a J gene segment was required. Rearrangements were classified as productive when the CDR3 lacked stop codons and remained in frame with V and J, and all other rearrangements were classified as non-productive. CDR3 was defined by IMGT convention, running from the second conserved V-encoded cysteine to the conserved J-encoded phenylalanine. Sequences without an unambiguous match to a single V gene segment were excluded from the earlier analysis of about 640 of the donors. An earlier analysis of 450 to 650 of the donors called V segments functional above 56.7% productive rearrangements and segregating when the between-donor standard deviation exceeded 5%. A statistical classification framework was built for diagnosing cytomegalovirus status from the catalog of TCR beta chain sequences. In a later analysis, V and J genes were assigned by comparing TCR nucleotide sequences against IMGT/GENE-DB human TR gene sequences. In a later analysis, CDR3 sequences and most-parsimonious VDJ recombination scenarios were assigned using the TCRdist pipeline. In a later analysis, each TCR beta chain was defined by its CDR3 amino acid sequence together with its V-gene family, and reads without a unique V-gene family were excluded. As a way to deal with suspected cross-contamination and a sequencing artifact, a later analysis dropped hundreds of nucleotide sequences that were highly shared and had low generation probability. For each public chain, a later analysis derived a clonal expansion index from normalized ranks of inferred template counts within each repertoire. In a later analysis, generation probabilities were computed with a VDJ recombination model fitted to out-of-frame rearrangements, and the resulting probabilities were checked against IGoR. Hypergeometric tests were used in a later analysis to score TCR-TCR, TCR-HLA and TCR-CMV co-occurrence, with a repertoire-size bias correction applied to the TCR pairs. In a later analysis, false discovery rates were estimated by permuting HLA or CMV assignments 20 times. In a later analysis, co-occurring TCRs were grouped using DBSCAN, with TCRdist sequence similarity added in when clustering inside HLA-allele-positive subsets. Repertoires with fewer than 30,000 or more than 120,000 public chains, plus five repertoires with anomalous nucleotide sharing, were excluded from co-occurrence clustering. TCRdb limited this immuneACCESS table to in-frame rearrangements with V and J called. A share of clones is missing; checked studies link under half to unresolved V genes, and the rest is unexplained. V and J calls and clone size are copied from that table; D and trimming were computed from the DNA. The sample table shows some 200,000 clones, and 80% are seen once. The ten largest clones add up to 0.6% to 0.7% of the sample.

The cohort consisted of hundreds of healthy bone marrow donors. Cohort members were all nominally healthy when sampled, although unrecorded immune exposures were likely present. The donor was CMV seronegative and was included in the group of about 400 seronegative cohort members. Each donor provided a peripheral blood sample, and peripheral blood mononuclear cells were used for TCR beta sequencing. Genomic DNA was extracted from the blood cell samples with the Qiagen DNeasy Blood Extraction Kit. A remark on this clone: Its target antigen remains unknown. The sample holds no much larger clone one base away, and base qualities are not on file.

The CDR3, from cysteine to phenylalanine, totals 16 residues. CDR3 DNA is the only sequence kept; it has 48 bases, read in frame from the first base. Trimming leaves V shorter by 6 bases and J shorter by 1 base, with the junction holding 10 bases beyond the gene matches. From a lookup of the germline V gene (reference sequence), CDR1 and CDR2 are MNHNY and SVGAGI. This sequence uses TRBV6-6 and TRBJ1-1, and TRBD1 matches 8 of the central bases. This receptor was identified in a boy between 10 and 17 years old in good health and CMV-seronegative. Sequencing was carried out using PBMCs. The DNA sequence reads TGTGCCAGCAGCCAAGGACAGGGAAGGGGGAACACTGAAGCTTTCTTT. Its coded protein is CASSQGQGRGNTEAFF.